This entry describes one T cell receptor (beta chain). The authors' processing: Nucleated cell counts were estimated from reference gene primer amplification. Using immunoSEQ multiplex PCR, the repertoire was profiled, and TCRdb retains in-frame clones only, with some absent. V, J and clone size are taken as reported in that table, and D and trimming were inferred from the DNA itself. The table lists around 280,000 clones, around four fifths of them singletons, with 4.1% in the top ten. V lost 3 bases, J lost 9 bases, and 12 bases stayed unmatched. CDR3 length: 16 amino acids. In germline, CDR1 is SEHNR, CDR2 FQNEAQ (reference sequence). This entry belongs to a study of blood T cell repertoires in COVID-19. Whole-study context: COVID-19 samples from acute and convalescent phases originated in the United States, Italy and Spain. In each case, the material was cDNA or gDNA derived from T cells, B-cell-depleted T cells, or PBMCs.

Input material: peripheral blood. This clonotype originated in a woman between 45 and 65 years old with active or convalescent COVID-19. V usage is TRBV7-9 and J usage is TRBJ2-1; 9 bases are shared with TRBD2. The CDR3 DNA reads as TGTGCCAGCAGCTTCTCCGGCGGGAGGGCCCGAAGTGAGCAGTTCTTC. Protein sequence: CASSFSGGRARSEQFF. The full variable domain, its missing parts supplied by reference TRBV7-9 and TRBJ2-1, is DTGVSQNPRHKITKRGQNVTFRCDPISEHNRLYWYRQTLGQGPEFLTYFQNEAQLEKSRLLSDRFSAERPKGSFSTLEIQRTEQGDSAMYLCASSFSGGRARSEQFFGPGTRLTVL.